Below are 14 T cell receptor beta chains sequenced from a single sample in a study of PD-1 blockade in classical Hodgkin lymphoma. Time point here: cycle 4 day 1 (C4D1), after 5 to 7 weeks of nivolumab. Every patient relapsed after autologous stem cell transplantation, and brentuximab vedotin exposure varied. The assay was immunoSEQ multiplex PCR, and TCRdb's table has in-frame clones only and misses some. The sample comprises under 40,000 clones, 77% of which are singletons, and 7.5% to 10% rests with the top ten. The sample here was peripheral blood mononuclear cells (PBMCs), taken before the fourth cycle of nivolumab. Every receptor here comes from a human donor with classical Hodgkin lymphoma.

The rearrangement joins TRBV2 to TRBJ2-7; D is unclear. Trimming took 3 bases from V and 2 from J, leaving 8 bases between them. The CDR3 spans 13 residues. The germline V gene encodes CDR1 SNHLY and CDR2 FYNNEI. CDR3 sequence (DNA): TGTGCCAGCAGTGACGGTCTCCCCTACGAGCAGTACTTC. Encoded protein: CASSDGLPYEQYF.

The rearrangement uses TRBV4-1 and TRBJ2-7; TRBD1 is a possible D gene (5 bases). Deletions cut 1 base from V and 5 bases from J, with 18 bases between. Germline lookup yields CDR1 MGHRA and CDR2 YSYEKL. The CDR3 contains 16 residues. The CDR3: CASSQGPQGTSNEQYF. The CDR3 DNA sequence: TGCGCCAGCAGCCAAGGACCTCAGGGAACCTCGAACGAGCAGTACTTC.

The DNA of the CDR3 is TGTGCCAGTGACAGGGGCGCATCGCTCAAGACAGATACGCAGTATTTT. This codes for CASDRGASLKTDTQYF. The rearrangement joins TRBV19 to TRBJ2-3, with 8 bases aligning to TRBD1. The CDR3 covers 16 residues. Germline V gives CDR1 LNHDA, CDR2 SQIVND (reference sequence). The trim removed 8 bases at V and 3 bases at J, leaving 13 bases unmatched. Drawing the rest from reference TRBV19 and TRBJ2-3, the complete variable domain is DGGITQSPKYLFRKEGQNVTLSCEQNLNHDAMYWYRQDPGQGLRLIYYSQIVNDFQKGDIAEGYSVSREKKESFPLTVTSAQKNPTAFYLCASDRGASLKTDTQYFGPGTRLTVL.

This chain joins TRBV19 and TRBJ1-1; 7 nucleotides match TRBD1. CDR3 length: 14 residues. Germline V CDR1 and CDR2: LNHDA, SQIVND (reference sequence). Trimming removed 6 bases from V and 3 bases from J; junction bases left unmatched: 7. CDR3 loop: CASSRDRVHTEAFF. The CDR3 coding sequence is TGTGCCAGTAGCAGAGACAGGGTGCACACTGAAGCTTTCTTT.

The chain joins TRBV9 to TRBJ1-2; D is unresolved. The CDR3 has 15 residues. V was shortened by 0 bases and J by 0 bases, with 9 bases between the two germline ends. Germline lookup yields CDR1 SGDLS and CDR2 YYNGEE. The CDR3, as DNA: TGTGCCAGCAGCGTAGGGATTGCCTCTAACTATGGCTACACCTTC. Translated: CASSVGIASNYGYTF.

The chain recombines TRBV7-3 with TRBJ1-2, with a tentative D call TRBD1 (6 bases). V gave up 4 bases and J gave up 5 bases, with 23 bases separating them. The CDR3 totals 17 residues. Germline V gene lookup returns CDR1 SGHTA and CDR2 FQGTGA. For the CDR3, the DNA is TGTGCCAGCAGCTCCCTACACTTACAGGGTCTTGGATATGGCTACACCTTC. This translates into CASSSLHLQGLGYGYTF.

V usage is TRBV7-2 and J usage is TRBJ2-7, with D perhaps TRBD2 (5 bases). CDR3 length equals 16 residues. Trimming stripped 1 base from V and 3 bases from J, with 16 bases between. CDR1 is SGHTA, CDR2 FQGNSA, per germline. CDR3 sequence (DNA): TGTGCCAGCAGCTTAGAAGGGCGGGCCGTCCTCTACGAGCAGTACTTC. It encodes CASSLEGRAVLYEQYF.

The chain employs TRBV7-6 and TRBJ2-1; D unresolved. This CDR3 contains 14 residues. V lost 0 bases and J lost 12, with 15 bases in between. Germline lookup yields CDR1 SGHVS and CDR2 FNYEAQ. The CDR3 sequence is CASSLASLDSVQFF. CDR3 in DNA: TGTGCCAGCAGCTTAGCGTCCCTAGATAGTGTGCAGTTCTTC.

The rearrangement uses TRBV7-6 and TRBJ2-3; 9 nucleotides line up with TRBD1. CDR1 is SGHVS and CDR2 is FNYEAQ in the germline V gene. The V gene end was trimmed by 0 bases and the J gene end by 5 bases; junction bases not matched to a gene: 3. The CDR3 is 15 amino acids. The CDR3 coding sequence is TGTGCCAGCAGCTTAGCGGGACAGGGAGTAGATACGCAGTATTTT. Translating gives CASSLAGQGVDTQYF.

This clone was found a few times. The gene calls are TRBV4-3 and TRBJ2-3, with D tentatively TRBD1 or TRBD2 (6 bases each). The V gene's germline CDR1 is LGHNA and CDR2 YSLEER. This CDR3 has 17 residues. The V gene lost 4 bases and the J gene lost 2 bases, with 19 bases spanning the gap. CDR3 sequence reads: CASSPRPRGRTTDTQYF. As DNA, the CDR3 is TGCGCCAGCAGCCCACGCCCTCGGGGGCGGACCACAGATACGCAGTATTTT.

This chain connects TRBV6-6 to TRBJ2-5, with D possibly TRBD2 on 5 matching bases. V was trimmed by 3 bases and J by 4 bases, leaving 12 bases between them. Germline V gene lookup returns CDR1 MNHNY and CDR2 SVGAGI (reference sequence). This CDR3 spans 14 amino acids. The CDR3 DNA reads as TGTGCCAGCAGTTATTTGATGGCGGGAGAGACCCAGTACTTC. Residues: CASSYLMAGETQYF.

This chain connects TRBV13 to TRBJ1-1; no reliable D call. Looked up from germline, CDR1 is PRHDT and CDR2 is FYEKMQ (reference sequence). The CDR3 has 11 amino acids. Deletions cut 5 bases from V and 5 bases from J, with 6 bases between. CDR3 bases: TGTGCCAGCAGCGGTCGTACTGAAGCTTTCTTT. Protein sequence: CASSGRTEAFF.

The CDR3 here is CASSTRQGVYGYTF. Written as DNA, the CDR3 is TGTGCCAGTAGTACCCGACAGGGGGTCTATGGCTACACCTTC. The chain recombines TRBV19 with TRBJ1-2; 9 bases line up with TRBD1. The germline V gene has CDR1 LNHDA and CDR2 SQIVND (reference sequence). With V trimmed by 4 bases and J by 4 bases, 4 bases remained unmatched. The CDR3 totals 14 residues.

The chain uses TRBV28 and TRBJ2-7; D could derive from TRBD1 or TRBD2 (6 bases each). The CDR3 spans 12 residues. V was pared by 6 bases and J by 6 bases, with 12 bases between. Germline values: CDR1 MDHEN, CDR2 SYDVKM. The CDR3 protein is CASRSRGAEQYF. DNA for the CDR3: TGTGCCAGCAGGTCAAGGGGGGCCGAGCAGTACTTC.